There are many counts of the clone carrying this T cell receptor beta chain. The data were taken from a study of T-cell reconstitution after alpha-beta-depleted transplantation in children. The length of the CDR3 is 13 residues. V was cut by 6 bases and J by 2 bases, with 7 bases left in between. As it was prepared, the TCRbeta library received unique molecular identifiers. TCRdb re-called the PCR reads through MiXCR, storing one row per CDR3 protein. The sample records some 500,000 distinct CDR3 sequences, around a third being singletons. The sequence derives from a human donor who donated a stem cell graft to a child with aplastic anemia. The sample here was PBMCs from the stem cell graft donor, taken from the stem cell graft. The gene calls are TRBV12-3 or TRBV12-4 and TRBJ2-2; D is uncertain. The CDR3 protein is CASSYTNTGELFF. The CDR3 DNA follows: TGTGCCAGCAGCTACACCAACACCGGGGAGCTGTTTTTT.